A single sample is the source of the 23 T cell receptor beta chains below, sequenced in a study of low-dose radiotherapy and immunotherapy resistance in tumors (dated by TCRdb to between 2020 and 2023). The sequencer was an Illumina HiSeq 2500. First-strand cDNA was synthesized using Superscript III and a set of TRAV- and TRBV-specific primers, so that both TCRalpha and TCRbeta chains were covered. TCRs were amplified for 20 to 25 PCR cycles with Phusion, using a constant-region primer paired with the adapter attached to the V primers. TCRdb reworked the public reads: Q25 trimming with fastp, MiXCR clone assembly, productive beta chains retained. Rows matching on CDR3 protein sequence are summarized as one entry with the most common DNA and genes. This sample has about 84,000 distinct CDR3 sequences in its table, and 15% to 20% of those were observed once. The top ten clonotypes cover approximately 1.5% of the sample.

The intended sense of this specimen's time point label: after trial treatment. The treatment or condition tag for this specimen amounts to: LDRT plus nivolumab, ipilimumab, low-dose cyclophosphamide and aspirin (RACIN trial). The sample was PBMCs, taken after low-dose radiotherapy plus immunotherapy. The receptors originated from a male donor with prostate cancer.

This clonotype was detected many times. This chain uses TRBV28 with TRBJ2-3; 8 bases agree with TRBD2. The CDR3 is made up of 16 amino acids. Looked up from germline, CDR1 is MDHEN and CDR2 is SYDVKM. After removal of 3 bases from V and 4 bases from J, the junction contained 9 bases not matched to a gene. The CDR3 protein is CASSFEQGRGADTQYF. As DNA, the CDR3 is TGTGCCAGCAGTTTCGAGCAGGGGCGGGGGGCAGATACGCAGTATTTT. Drawing the rest from reference TRBV28 and TRBJ2-3, the complete variable domain is DVKVTQSSRYLVKRTGEKVFLECVQDMDHENMFWYRQDPGLGLRLIYFSYDVKMKEKGDIPEGYSVSREKKERFSLILESASTNQTSMYLCASSFEQGRGADTQYFGPGTRLTVL.

In this sample, this clonotype turned up many times. J is TRBJ1-1 and V is TRBV29-1, with unresolved D. Germline loops: CDR1 SQVTM, CDR2 ANQGSEA. This CDR3 region has 15 residues. V gave up 5 bases and J gave up 1 base, with 17 bases separating them. CDR3 loop: CSVPRFGNPNTEAFF. CDR3 nucleotides: TGCAGCGTTCCCCGTTTTGGGAATCCGAACACTGAAGCTTTCTTT. Filled out from reference TRBV29-1 and TRBJ1-1, the complete variable domain reads SAVISQKPSRDICQRGTSLTIQCQVDSQVTMMFWYRQQPGQSLTLIATANQGSEATYESGFVIDKFPISRPNLTFSTLTVSNMSPEDSSIYLCSVPRFGNPNTEAFFGQGTRLTVV.

In this sample, this clonotype turned up many times. The chain joins TRBV24-1 to TRBJ2-1; TRBD1 aligns across 9 bases. Germline V gene lookup returns CDR1 KGHDR and CDR2 SFDVKD. The V and J ends lost 4 bases and 7 bases, in that order; junction bases with no gene match: 4. This CDR3 has 14 amino acids. The CDR3 sequence is CATSDRDRVNEQFF. Written as DNA, the CDR3 is TGTGCCACCAGTGACCGGGACAGGGTAAATGAGCAGTTCTTC.

A remark on this clonotype: Possible read error: a much larger clone is one base away. This chain uses TRBV28 with TRBJ2-7; D is possibly TRBD1 (6 bases). V shed 5 bases and J shed 3 bases, with 8 bases lying between them. The CDR3 runs 12 residues. The germline V gene has CDR1 MDHEN and CDR2 SYDVKM. The CDR3 loop is CASSVQGYEQYF. The CDR3, as DNA: TGTGCCAGCAGTGTACAGGGCTACGAGCAGTACTTC.

This clonotype showed up many times. This sequence joins TRBV18 and TRBJ2-7, with 9 positions matching TRBD1. The J segment lost 5 bases and the V segment lost 5 bases, leaving 7 bases of the junction unmatched. This CDR3 spans 14 amino acids. Per the germline V gene, CDR1 is KGHSH and CDR2 is LQKENI. The CDR3 sequence is CASSATGGQNEQYF. CDR3 nucleotides: TGTGCCAGCTCAGCCACAGGGGGCCAGAACGAGCAGTACTTC.

This clonotype was counted many times. This chain links TRBV27 with TRBJ2-1; no firm D call. Per the germline V gene, CDR1 is MNHEY and CDR2 is SMNVEV (reference sequence). The CDR3 is made up of 15 amino acids. Trimming took off 2 bases at V and 0 bases at J, with 8 bases between the two ends. The CDR3 bases are TGTGCCAGCAGTTTAGGACGGAGCTCCTACAATGAGCAGTTCTTC. It translates to CASSLGRSSYNEQFF.

This clonotype came up many times. The chain uses TRBV23-1 and TRBJ2-7, with D possibly matching TRBD2 (5 bases). TRBV23-1 is known as an ORF, though its function is uncertain. Trimming cost V 4 bases and J 2 bases, with 15 bases left between them. The CDR3 loop spans 15 amino acids. DNA for the CDR3: TGCGCCAGCAGTCGCCAGCCGGACTGGCCCTACGAGCAGTACTTC. Translated, it gives CASSRQPDWPYEQYF.

This clonotype was seen a single time. A read error is likely here: a far larger clone is one base away. This chain joins TRBV7-9 and TRBJ2-1; weak D call: TRBD1 (5 bases). Germline V gene data show CDR1 as SEHNR and CDR2 as FQNEAQ (reference sequence). This CDR3 spans 15 amino acids. DNA for the CDR3: TGTGCCAGCAGCTTGGGGCCCCTCGTTTACAATGGGCAGTTCTTC. Protein product: CASSLGPLVYNGQFF.

This clonotype was found many times. The chain couples TRBV28 to TRBJ1-5, with 9 bases lining up with TRBD1. V gave up 6 bases and J gave up 2 bases; unmatched junction bases: 11. From germline, CDR1 is MDHEN and CDR2 SYDVKM. The CDR3 sequence is 17 residues long. The CDR3 DNA follows: TGTGCCAGCAGCTGGGGAACAGGGGGCCGACGCAATCAGCCCCAGCATTTT. This encodes CASSWGTGGRRNQPQHF. Full variable domain (remainder filled in from reference TRBV28 and TRBJ1-5): DVKVTQSSRYLVKRTGEKVFLECVQDMDHENMFWYRQDPGLGLRLIYFSYDVKMKEKGDIPEGYSVSREKKERFSLILESASTNQTSMYLCASSWGTGGRRNQPQHFGDGTRLSIL.

The genes are TRBV3-1 and TRBJ2-1; D is unclear. Per germline, CDR1 LGHDT and CDR2 YNNKEL (reference sequence). There are 11 residues in the CDR3. The V and J ends lost 5 bases and 12 bases respectively, with 11 bases between them. The CDR3 DNA reads TGTGCCAGCAGCAAAGGTTATGGGCAGTTCTTC. As protein: CASSKGYGQFF.

At least ten counts were recorded for this clonotype. The chain has TRBV5-1 and TRBJ1-4, with D uncertain. Germline CDR1 is SGHRS and CDR2 is YFSETQ. There are 14 residues in the CDR3. V lost 5 bases to trimming and J lost 4 bases, with 12 bases between them. This CDR3 reads CASSPMGFNEKLFF. The CDR3 bases are TGCGCCAGCAGTCCCATGGGGTTTAATGAAAAACTGTTTTTT.

This clonotype was seen repeatedly, ten times or more. This chain connects TRBV12-3 or TRBV12-4 to TRBJ1-1, with D possibly being TRBD1 (6 bases). V lost 2 bases and J lost 6, with 16 bases in between. The CDR3 is 15 residues long. For the CDR3, the DNA is TGTGCCAGCAGTTTAACAGGGCTGGGTAACCCTGAAGCTTTCTTT. It yields the protein CASSLTGLGNPEAFF.

This clonotype was seen at least ten times. This sequence joins TRBV5-4 and TRBJ2-1; 13 bases map to TRBD2. Germline V gene lookup returns CDR1 SGHNT and CDR2 YYREEE (reference sequence). V was pared by 0 bases and J by 5 bases, with 2 bases of the junction left unmatched. This CDR3 contains 16 residues. The CDR3 DNA reads as TGTGCCAGCAGCTTGGGGGGGACTAGCGGGAACAATGAGCAGTTCTTC. It codes for CASSLGGTSGNNEQFF.

This clonotype was detected many times. J is TRBJ1-1 and V is TRBV4-2; D gene ambiguous. The CDR3 totals 15 residues. Germline V CDR1 and CDR2: LGHNA, YNFKEQ. Trimming left V 2 bases short and J 2 bases short, with 12 bases between. CDR3 protein: CASSQRQLNNTEAFF. The CDR3 DNA reads TGTGCCAGCAGCCAAAGGCAGCTTAATAACACTGAAGCTTTCTTT.

The sample holds many counts of this clonotype. This sequence joins TRBV27 and TRBJ2-1; TRBD2 agrees at 11 bases. Germline lookup yields CDR1 MNHEY and CDR2 SMNVEV (reference sequence). The V gene end was trimmed by 2 bases and the J gene end by 8 bases; junction bases not matched to a gene: 5. This CDR3 comprises 15 residues. CDR3 protein: CASSLRVAGGDEQFF. CDR3 nucleotide sequence: TGTGCCAGCAGTTTACGAGTAGCGGGAGGGGATGAGCAGTTCTTC.

Many counts were recorded for this clonotype. The rearrangement joins TRBV5-1 to TRBJ2-7, with D possibly being TRBD1 (5 bases). Germline-derived CDR1 and CDR2 are SGHRS and YFSETQ. This CDR3 spans 15 amino acids. Trimming removed 0 bases at V and 3 bases at J, with 13 bases between. CDR3 sequence (DNA): TGCGCCAGCAGCTTGGGTCAGGGTGTTCTCTACGAGCAGTACTTC. Its protein product is CASSLGQGVLYEQYF.

This clonotype was seen ten or more times. The chain recombines TRBV5-4 with TRBJ2-2; TRBD2 matches at 12 bases. There are 16 residues in the CDR3. Per the germline V gene, CDR1 is SGHNT and CDR2 is YYREEE (reference sequence). Trimming removed 4 bases from V and 5 bases from J; junction bases left unmatched: 6. The CDR3 spells CASSDRTSGITGELFF. For the CDR3, the DNA is TGTGCCAGCAGCGATCGGACTAGCGGGATTACCGGGGAGCTGTTTTTT. The full variable domain, with the rest looked up from reference TRBV5-4 and TRBJ2-2, is ETGVTQSPTHLIKTRGQQVTLRCSSQSGHNTVSWYQQALGQGPQFIFQYYREEENGRGNFPPRFSGLQFPNYSSELNVNALELDDSALYLCASSDRTSGITGELFFGEGSRLTVL.

This clonotype occurred a few times. The chain uses TRBV30 and TRBJ1-1; D is unresolved. V gave up 5 bases and J gave up 3 bases, with 7 bases separating them. In germline, CDR1 is GTSNPN, CDR2 SVGIG (reference sequence). There are 11 residues in the CDR3. The chain's CDR3 is CAWGPYTEAFF. CDR3 bases: TGTGCCTGGGGACCTTACACTGAAGCTTTCTTT. The full variable domain, its missing parts supplied by reference TRBV30 and TRBJ1-1, is SQTIHQWPATLVQPVGSPLSLECTVEGTSNPNLYWYRQAAGRGLQLLFYSVGIGQISSEVPQNLSASRPQDRQFILSSKKLLLSDSGFYLCAWGPYTEAFFGQGTRLTVV.

This clonotype has a count of ten or more. J is TRBJ2-1 and V is TRBV6-2 or TRBV6-3, with no clear D. CDR3 length equals 11 residues. Germline CDR1 and CDR2: MNHEY and SVGEGT. The V end lost 8 bases, the J end lost 10 bases, and 12 bases lay between the germline ends. CDR3 coding DNA: TGTGCCAGCTCCTCCGTCACCGAGCAGTTCTTC. Translation: CASSSVTEQFF.

This clonotype was detected ten times or more. The chain has TRBV6-5 and TRBJ2-5, with TRBD1 matching over 12 bases. Trimming at V came to 6 bases and at J to 6 bases, leaving 17 bases not matched to a gene. This CDR3 is built from 18 residues. From germline, CDR1 is MNHEY and CDR2 SVGAGI. CDR3 protein: CASSLGSPGQGALQTQYF. CDR3 sequence (DNA): TGTGCCAGCAGCTTAGGGAGTCCGGGACAGGGGGCCTTGCAGACCCAGTACTTC.

This clonotype was found many times. The chain joins TRBV28 to TRBJ2-5; D is unclear. Germline loops: CDR1 MDHEN, CDR2 SYDVKM. CDR3 length: 11 amino acids. V lost 10 bases and J lost 2, with 8 bases in between. The CDR3 loop reads CATLGQETQYF. DNA of the CDR3: TGTGCCACCCTGGGACAAGAGACCCAGTACTTC.

The genes are TRBV19 and TRBJ2-7, with D maybe TRBD2 (5 bases). Trimming left V 4 bases short and J 0 bases short, with 19 bases between. The CDR3 consists of 17 residues. Germline V gives CDR1 LNHDA, CDR2 SQIVND (reference sequence). CDR3 DNA: TGTGCCAGTAGTACGCACGGGGAGAGCCCGAGCTCCTACGAGCAGTACTTC. It is translated as CASSTHGESPSSYEQYF.

This clonotype was observed at least ten times. This chain uses TRBV27 with TRBJ2-3; 8 nucleotides agree with TRBD2. Germline CDR1 reads MNHEY; CDR2 reads SMNVEV (reference sequence). The CDR3 spans 15 residues. V shed 6 bases and J 6 bases; nucleotides not matched to a gene: 11. The CDR3 sequence: CASSPPGRGWDTQYF. The CDR3 DNA follows: TGTGCCAGCAGCCCGCCCGGGAGGGGATGGGATACGCAGTATTTT.